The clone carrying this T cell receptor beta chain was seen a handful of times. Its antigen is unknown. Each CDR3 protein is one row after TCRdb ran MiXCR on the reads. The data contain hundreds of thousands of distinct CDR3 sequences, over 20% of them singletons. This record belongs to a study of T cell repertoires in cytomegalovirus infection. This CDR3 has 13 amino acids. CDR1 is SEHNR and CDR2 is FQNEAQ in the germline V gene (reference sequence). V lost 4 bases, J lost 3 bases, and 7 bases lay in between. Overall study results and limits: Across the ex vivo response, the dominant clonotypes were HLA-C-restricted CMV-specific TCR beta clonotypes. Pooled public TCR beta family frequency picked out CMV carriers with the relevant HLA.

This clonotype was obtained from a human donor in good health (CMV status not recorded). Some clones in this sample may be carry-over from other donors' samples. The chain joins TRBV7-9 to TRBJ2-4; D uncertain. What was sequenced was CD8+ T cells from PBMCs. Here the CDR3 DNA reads TGTGCCAGCAGCTCGGAAATCAAAAACATTCAGTACTTC. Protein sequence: CASSSEIKNIQYF.